This entry lists 13 T cell receptor beta chains sequenced from one sample in a study of T cells in tumors after PD-1 blockade (dated by TCRdb to about 2019). Library preparation was by the immunoSEQ multiplex PCR assay. Entries here come from immuneACCESS through TCRdb and include only in-frame sequences with V and J called. Some clones fail to appear in such tables; in the studies checked, an unresolved V gene covers under half of the shortfall, and the cause of the remainder is unknown. The sample has 15,000 to 20,000 clones on record, more than 65% of them singletons. Jointly, the top ten make up roughly 25% of the sample. Material: PBMCs, obtained after anti-PD-1 therapy. The source of these receptors is a human donor with advanced basal cell or squamous cell carcinoma (not recorded which).

The chain uses TRBV7-2 and TRBJ2-3, with 8 bases identical to TRBD2. In germline, CDR1 is SGHTA, CDR2 FQGNSA. This CDR3 spans 17 amino acids. J lost 0 bases, V lost 5 bases, and 10 bases had no gene match. This CDR3 is CASSPGRPGGSTDTQYF. DNA for the CDR3: TGTGCCAGCAGCCCAGGGAGACCGGGAGGGAGCACAGATACGCAGTATTTT.

The chain links TRBV21-1 to TRBJ2-7; the tabulated D call, TRBD2, remains unverified against the DNA. TRBV21-1 is classified as a pseudogene. CDR3 size: 16 residues. The DNA for the CDR3 is TGTGCCAGCACCGCTCCCTGGGGGGGGACCCTCTACGAGCAGTACTTC. Protein: CASTAPWGGTLYEQYF.

The rearrangement uses TRBV10-1 and TRBJ1-5; tentatively, D is TRBD1 (5 bases). The germline V and J ends were trimmed by 7 bases and 4 bases, with 17 bases remaining between them. The CDR3 is 15 amino acids. Per germline, CDR1 WNHNN and CDR2 SYGVQD (reference sequence). CDR3 DNA sequence: TGCGCCAGCACCGAAGAACCGGGGCTAAATCAGCCCCAGCATTTT. It codes for CASTEEPGLNQPQHF.

This sequence joins TRBV2 and TRBJ2-1; TRBD2 aligns across 9 bases. The V segment lost 2 bases and the J segment 2 bases; nucleotides outside the gene matches: 4. This CDR3 is built from 16 residues. Per germline, CDR1 SNHLY and CDR2 FYNNEI. The CDR3 bases are TGTGCCAGCAGTGAAAGGCGGGGGGGCACCTACAATGAGCAGTTCTTC. Protein product: CASSERRGGTYNEQFF.

By share, this clone counts as medium-sized. The rearrangement uses TRBV28 and TRBJ1-3; no clear D gene. CDR1 and CDR2 from the germline V gene are MDHEN and SYDVKM. The CDR3 extends over 17 amino acids. Trimming cost V 7 bases and J 0 bases, with 19 bases left between them. Here the CDR3 reads CASTPFGEYYSGNTIYF. CDR3 in DNA: TGTGCCAGCACCCCTTTCGGGGAGTACTACTCTGGAAACACCATATATTTT.

The chain has TRBV4-1 and TRBJ2-1; no reliable D call. The germline V gene has CDR1 MGHRA and CDR2 YSYEKL. The CDR3 runs to 15 residues. V was pared by 4 bases and J by 9 bases, with 19 bases between. Here the CDR3 reads CASSLNVLHDGEQFF. As DNA, the CDR3 is TGCGCCAGCAGCCTAAATGTCCTCCACGACGGTGAGCAGTTCTTC.

J is TRBJ2-2 and V is TRBV2; TRBD2 agrees at 9 bases. The CDR3 is made up of 18 amino acids. Germline V lookup: CDR1 SNHLY, CDR2 FYNNEI. Trimming at V came to 7 bases and at J to 1 base, leaving 13 bases not matched to a gene. The CDR3 region has the DNA TGTGCCAGCACAAGACTAGCGGCTACCCTTTTGAACACCGGGGAGCTGTTTTTT. It is translated as CASTRLAATLLNTGELFF.

V is TRBV28 and J is TRBJ2-5, with 7 bases aligning to TRBD1. The trim removed 7 bases at V and 5 bases at J, leaving 10 bases unmatched. This CDR3 comprises 14 residues. Germline CDR1 and CDR2: MDHEN and SYDVKM. CDR3 residues: CASTLKDRFETQYF. CDR3 sequence (DNA): TGTGCCAGCACCCTTAAGGACAGGTTCGAGACCCAGTACTTC.

The J gene is TRBJ2-2, the V gene TRBV2; 13 bases align to TRBD2. V lost 5 bases, J lost 5 bases, and 5 bases stayed unmatched. This CDR3 region has 16 residues. The germline V gene has CDR1 SNHLY and CDR2 FYNNEI. CDR3 sequence: CASSQTSGRYTGELFF. For the CDR3, the DNA is TGTGCCAGCAGTCAGACTAGCGGGAGGTATACCGGGGAGCTGTTTTTT.

The chain combines TRBV5-1 with TRBJ2-3; tentative D call: TRBD1 (6 bases). CDR3 size: 15 residues. Deletions cut 6 bases from V and 4 bases from J, with 18 bases between. Germline V gene data show CDR1 as SGHRS and CDR2 as YFSETQ. Here the CDR3 DNA reads TGCGCCAGCACCCCGTTACTAGGGGGATCAGATACGCAGTATTTT. Translating it yields CASTPLLGGSDTQYF.

This clone was observed a single time. V is TRBV15 and J is TRBJ2-1; D is ambiguous. The CDR3 runs to 13 residues. From germline, CDR1 is LNHNV and CDR2 YYDKDF (reference sequence). The V end was cut by 0 bases, the J end by 6 bases, with 6 bases between. The chain's CDR3 is CATSRDMVNEQFF. The CDR3 nucleotides read TGTGCCACCAGCAGAGATATGGTCAATGAGCAGTTCTTC.

Only one count was recorded for this clone. The chain combines TRBV2 with TRBJ2-7; 9 bases fit TRBD1. Germline assignment: CDR1 SNHLY and CDR2 FYNNEI. V gave up 8 bases and J gave up 6 bases; unmatched junction bases: 8. This CDR3 has 13 residues. The CDR3 coding sequence is TGTGCCAGCTCCGGACAGGGGCGGCGCGAGCAGTACTTC. This sequence encodes CASSGQGRREQYF.

The chain is built from TRBV25-1 and TRBJ1-1; D is uncertain. In germline, CDR1 is MGHDK, CDR2 SYGVNS. The CDR3 covers 14 residues. The germline V and J ends were trimmed by 6 bases and 0 bases, with 11 bases remaining between them. The CDR3 loop is CASRSGFMNTEAFF. CDR3 nucleotides: TGTGCCAGCAGAAGTGGGTTCATGAACACTGAAGCTTTCTTT.